This T cell receptor (beta chain) came from a study of blood T cell repertoires in COVID-19. Method: immunoSEQ multiplex PCR; TCRdb's copy keeps in-frame clones and lacks some. The data contain about 300,000 clones, around 90% of them singletons. V shed 2 bases and J shed 7 bases, with 14 bases lying between them. This CDR3 is built from 14 residues. CDR1 is MNHEY, CDR2 SVGAGI, per germline. J is TRBJ1-2 and V is TRBV6-5; D possibly corresponds to TRBD1 (6 bases). This sequence was found in a woman in her thirties or forties who had recovered from COVID-19. Sequenced material: PBMCs or T cells enriched from blood (not recorded which). DNA for the CDR3: TGTGCCAGCAGTTACCAGCCCCGGACAGTTGGCTACACCTTC. Protein product: CASSYQPRTVGYTF.